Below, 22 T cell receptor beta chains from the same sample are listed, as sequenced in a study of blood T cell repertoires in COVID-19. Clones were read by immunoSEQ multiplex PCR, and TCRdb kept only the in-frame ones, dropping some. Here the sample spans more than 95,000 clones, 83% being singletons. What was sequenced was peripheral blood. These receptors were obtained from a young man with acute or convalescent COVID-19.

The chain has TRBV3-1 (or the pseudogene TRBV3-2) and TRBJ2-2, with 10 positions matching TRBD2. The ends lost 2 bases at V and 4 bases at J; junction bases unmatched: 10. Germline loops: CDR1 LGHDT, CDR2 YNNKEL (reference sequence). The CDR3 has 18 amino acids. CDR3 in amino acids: CASSQILEREGRTGELFF. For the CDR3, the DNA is TGTGCCAGCAGCCAAATTCTCGAGCGGGAGGGCCGCACCGGGGAGCTGTTTTTT.

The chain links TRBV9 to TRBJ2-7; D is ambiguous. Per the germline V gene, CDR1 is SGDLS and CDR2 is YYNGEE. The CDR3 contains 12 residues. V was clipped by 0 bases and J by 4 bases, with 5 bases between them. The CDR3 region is CASSVGQYEQYF. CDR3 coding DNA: TGTGCCAGCAGCGTAGGGCAGTACGAGCAGTACTTC.

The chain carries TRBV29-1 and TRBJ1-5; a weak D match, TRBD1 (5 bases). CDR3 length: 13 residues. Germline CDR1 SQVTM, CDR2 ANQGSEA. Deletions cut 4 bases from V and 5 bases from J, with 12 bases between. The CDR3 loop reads CSVGGGRYQPQHF. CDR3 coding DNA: TGCAGCGTTGGGGGGGGTCGTTATCAGCCCCAGCATTTT. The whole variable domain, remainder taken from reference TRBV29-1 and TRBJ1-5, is SAVISQKPSRDICQRGTSLTIQCQVDSQVTMMFWYRQQPGQSLTLIATANQGSEATYESGFVIDKFPISRPNLTFSTLTVSNMSPEDSSIYLCSVGGGRYQPQHFGDGTRLSIL.

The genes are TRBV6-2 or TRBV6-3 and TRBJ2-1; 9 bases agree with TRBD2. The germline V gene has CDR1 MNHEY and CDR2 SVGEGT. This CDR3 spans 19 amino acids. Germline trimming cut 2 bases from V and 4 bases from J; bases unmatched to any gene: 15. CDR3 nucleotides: TGTGCCAGCAGTTACCCAGAAGATATAGCGGGGGAGAATTACAATGAGCAGTTCTTC. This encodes CASSYPEDIAGENYNEQFF.

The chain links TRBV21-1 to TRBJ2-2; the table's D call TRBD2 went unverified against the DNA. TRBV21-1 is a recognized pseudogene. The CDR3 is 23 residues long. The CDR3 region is CASRKIRNLGTSGTNANTGELFF. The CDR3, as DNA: TGTGCCAGCAGGAAAATAAGAAACCTGGGGACTAGCGGCACTAATGCGAACACCGGGGAGCTGTTTTTT.

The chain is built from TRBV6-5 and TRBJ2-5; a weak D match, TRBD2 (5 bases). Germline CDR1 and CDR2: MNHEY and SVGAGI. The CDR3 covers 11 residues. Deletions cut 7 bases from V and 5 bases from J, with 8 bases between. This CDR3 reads CASTRTETQYF. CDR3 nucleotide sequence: TGTGCCAGCACCCGGACTGAGACCCAGTACTTC.

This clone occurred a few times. CDR3 amino acids: CASSHLGPYEQYF. CDR3 nucleotides: TGTGCCAGCAGTCATCTGGGGCCCTACGAGCAGTACTTC. The chain is built from TRBV12-3 or TRBV12-4 and TRBJ2-7; possible D gene TRBD1, 5 bases. This CDR3 region has 13 residues. V was cut by 5 bases and J by 2 bases, with 10 bases left in between.

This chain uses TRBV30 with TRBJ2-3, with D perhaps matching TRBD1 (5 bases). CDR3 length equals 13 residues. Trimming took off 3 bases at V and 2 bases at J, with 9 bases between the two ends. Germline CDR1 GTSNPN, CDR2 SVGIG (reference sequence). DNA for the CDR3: TGTGCCTGGAGAGGGGAAAACACAGATACGCAGTATTTT. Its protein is CAWRGENTDTQYF.

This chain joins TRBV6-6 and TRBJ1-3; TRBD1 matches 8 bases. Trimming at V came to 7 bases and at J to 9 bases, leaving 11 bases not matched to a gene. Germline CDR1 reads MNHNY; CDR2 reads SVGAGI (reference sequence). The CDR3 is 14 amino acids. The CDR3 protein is CASIGTGPSGTIYF. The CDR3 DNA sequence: TGTGCCAGCATTGGGACAGGCCCTTCCGGCACCATATATTTT.

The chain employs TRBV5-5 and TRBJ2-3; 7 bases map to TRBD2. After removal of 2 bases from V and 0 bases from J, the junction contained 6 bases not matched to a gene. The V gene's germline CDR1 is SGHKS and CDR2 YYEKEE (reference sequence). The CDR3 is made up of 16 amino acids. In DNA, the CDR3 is TGTGCCAGCAGCTTTAGAATTAGCGGGAGCACAGATACGCAGTATTTT. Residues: CASSFRISGSTDTQYF.

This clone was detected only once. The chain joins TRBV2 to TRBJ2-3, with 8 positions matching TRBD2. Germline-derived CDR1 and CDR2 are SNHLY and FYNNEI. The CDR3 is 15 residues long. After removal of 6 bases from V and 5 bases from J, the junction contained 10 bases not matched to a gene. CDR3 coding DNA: TGTGCCAGCAGCGAAAATGGGCTAGCGGGAGATACGCAGTATTTT. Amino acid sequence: CASSENGLAGDTQYF.

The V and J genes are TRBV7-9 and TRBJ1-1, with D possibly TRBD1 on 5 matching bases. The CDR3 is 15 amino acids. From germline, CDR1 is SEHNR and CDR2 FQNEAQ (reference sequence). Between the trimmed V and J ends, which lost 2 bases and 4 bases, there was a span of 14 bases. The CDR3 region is CASSLNVRGSTEAFF. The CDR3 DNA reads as TGTGCCAGCAGCTTAAATGTCCGGGGGAGCACTGAAGCTTTCTTT.

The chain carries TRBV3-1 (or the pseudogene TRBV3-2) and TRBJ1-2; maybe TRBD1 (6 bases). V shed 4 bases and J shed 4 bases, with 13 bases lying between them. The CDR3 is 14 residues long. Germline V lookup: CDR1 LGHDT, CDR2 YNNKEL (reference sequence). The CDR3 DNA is TGTGCCAGCAGCCCCCGAAGGGGGACCTATGGCTACACCTTC. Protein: CASSPRRGTYGYTF.

The CDR3 sequence is CASSQVLSGGPTGELFF. CDR3 sequence (DNA): TGTGCCAGCAGCCAAGTTCTTTCGGGAGGGCCAACCGGGGAGCTGTTTTTT. The chain uses TRBV14 and TRBJ2-2; 8 bases are a match to TRBD2. The CDR3 has 17 residues. Germline CDR1 and CDR2: SGHDN and FVKESK. V was clipped by 1 base and J by 5 bases; unmatched bases: 9.

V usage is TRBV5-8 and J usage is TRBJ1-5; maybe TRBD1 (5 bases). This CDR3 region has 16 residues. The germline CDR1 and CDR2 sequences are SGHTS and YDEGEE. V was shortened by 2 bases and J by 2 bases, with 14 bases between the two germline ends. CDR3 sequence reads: CASSFGAGPGNQPQHF. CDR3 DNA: TGTGCCAGCAGCTTTGGGGCAGGGCCTGGCAATCAGCCCCAGCATTTT.

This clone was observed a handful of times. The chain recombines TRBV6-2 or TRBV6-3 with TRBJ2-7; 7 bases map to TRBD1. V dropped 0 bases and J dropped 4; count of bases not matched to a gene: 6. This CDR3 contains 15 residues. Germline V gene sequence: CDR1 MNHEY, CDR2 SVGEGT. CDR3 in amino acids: CASSYSTGEGYEQYF. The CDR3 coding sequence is TGTGCCAGCAGTTACTCCACAGGGGAAGGGTACGAGCAGTACTTC.

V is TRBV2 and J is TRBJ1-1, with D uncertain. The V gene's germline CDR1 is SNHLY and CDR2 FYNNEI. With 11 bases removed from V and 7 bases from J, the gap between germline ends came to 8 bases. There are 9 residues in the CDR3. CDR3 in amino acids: CAFGSEAFF. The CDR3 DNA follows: TGTGCCTTTGGCAGTGAAGCTTTCTTT.

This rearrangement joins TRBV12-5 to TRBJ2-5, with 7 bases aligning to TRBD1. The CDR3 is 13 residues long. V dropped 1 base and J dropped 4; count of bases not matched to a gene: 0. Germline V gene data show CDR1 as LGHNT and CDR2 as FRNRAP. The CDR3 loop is CASGLEGAETQYF. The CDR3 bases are TGTGCTAGTGGTTTGGAGGGGGCAGAGACCCAGTACTTC.

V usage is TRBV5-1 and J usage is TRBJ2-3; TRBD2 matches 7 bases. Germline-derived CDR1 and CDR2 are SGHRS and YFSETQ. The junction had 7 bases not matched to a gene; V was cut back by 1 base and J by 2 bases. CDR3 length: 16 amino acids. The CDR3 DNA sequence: TGCGCCAGCAGCTTGAGTTTGGGGGGGTCCACAGATACGCAGTATTTT. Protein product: CASSLSLGGSTDTQYF.

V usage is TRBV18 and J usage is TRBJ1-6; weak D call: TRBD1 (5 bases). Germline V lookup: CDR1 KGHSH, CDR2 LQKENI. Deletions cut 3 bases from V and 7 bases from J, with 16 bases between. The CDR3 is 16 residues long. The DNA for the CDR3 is TGTGCCAGCTCACCCCTGGAGGGAGGGGTGAATTCACCCCTCCACTTT. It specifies CASSPLEGGVNSPLHF.

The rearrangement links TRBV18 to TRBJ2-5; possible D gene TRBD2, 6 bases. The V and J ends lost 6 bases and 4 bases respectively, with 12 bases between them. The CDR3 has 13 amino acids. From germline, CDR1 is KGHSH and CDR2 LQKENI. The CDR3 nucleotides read TGTGCCAGCTCCCCGGGACTCGCAGAGACCCAGTACTTC. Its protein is CASSPGLAETQYF.

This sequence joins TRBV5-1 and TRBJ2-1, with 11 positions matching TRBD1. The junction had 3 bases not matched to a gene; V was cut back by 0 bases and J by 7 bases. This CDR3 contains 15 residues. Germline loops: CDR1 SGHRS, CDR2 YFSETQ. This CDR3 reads CASSLGTGGGNEQFF. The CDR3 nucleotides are TGCGCCAGCAGCTTGGGGACAGGGGGCGGAAATGAGCAGTTCTTC. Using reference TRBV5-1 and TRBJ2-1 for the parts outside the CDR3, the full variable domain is KAGVTQTPRYLIKTRGQQVTLSCSPISGHRSVSWYQQTPGQGLQFLFEYFSETQRNKGNFPGRFSGRQFSNSRSEMNVSTLELGDSALYLCASSLGTGGGNEQFFGPGTRLTVL.